The 17 T cell receptor beta chains below come from one sample, sequenced in a study of siplizumab effects on memory and regulatory T cells. These receptors are not linked to any known antigen. Mixed lymphocyte reaction cells underwent more than five days of coculture at 37°C. Clones were read by immunoSEQ multiplex PCR, and TCRdb kept only the in-frame ones, dropping some. The sample contains about 9,900 clones, around 40% of which appear only once. Source material: CFSE-low (dividing) CD4+ T cells sorted from an allogeneic mixed lymphocyte reaction. The receptors were gathered from a human donor in good health; the cells came from an allogeneic mixed lymphocyte reaction.

This chain's CDR3 is CASSQEASGRSSYEQYF. The CDR3 coding sequence is TGTGCCAGCAGCCAAGAGGCTAGCGGGAGGAGCTCCTACGAGCAGTACTTC. The chain combines TRBV4-2 with TRBJ2-7; TRBD2 matches at 11 bases. V gave up 0 bases and J gave up 0 bases; unmatched junction bases: 4. Germline V gene sequence: CDR1 LGHNA, CDR2 YNFKEQ. The CDR3 length is 17 residues.

The chain carries TRBV10-3 and TRBJ2-2; 9 positions agree with TRBD1. V lost 6 bases, J lost 0 bases, and 5 bases stayed unmatched. The CDR3 contains 16 residues. From germline, CDR1 is ENHRY and CDR2 SYGVKD. The CDR3 here is CAISGTGTTNTGELFF. CDR3 sequence (DNA): TGTGCCATCAGCGGGACAGGGACTACGAACACCGGGGAGCTGTTTTTT.

The V call is TRBV2, the J call TRBJ2-1, with D maybe TRBD1 (6 bases). V shed 7 bases and J shed 7 bases, with 17 bases lying between them. Germline V gene data show CDR1 as SNHLY and CDR2 as FYNNEI. The CDR3 runs to 14 residues. The DNA for the CDR3 is TGTGCCAGCAAAATAGGCAGGGGCCAAAATGAGCAGTTCTTC. Amino acids: CASKIGRGQNEQFF.

V usage is TRBV7-8 and J usage is TRBJ1-4; weak D call: TRBD1 (5 bases). V lost 2 bases and J lost 10, with 17 bases in between. Looked up from germline, CDR1 is SGHVS and CDR2 is FQNEAQ. This CDR3 contains 15 residues. The CDR3 sequence: CASSLIGTRSGKLFF. The DNA for the CDR3 is TGTGCCAGCAGCTTAATTGGGACTCGTTCCGGAAAACTGTTTTTT.

In this sample, this clone is medium-sized. CDR3 coding DNA: TGTGCCATCAGTTTCGGGGGCAGCAATCAGCCCCAGCATTTT. This encodes CAISFGGSNQPQHF. The chain uses TRBV10-3 and TRBJ1-5; the D gene is possibly TRBD1 (6 bases). The CDR3 is 14 residues long. The V end lost 5 bases, the J end lost 1 base, and 9 bases lay between the germline ends. Germline V lookup: CDR1 ENHRY, CDR2 SYGVKD.

V usage is TRBV29-1 and J usage is TRBJ2-5; the D gene is possibly TRBD1 (6 bases). The germline V gene has CDR1 SQVTM and CDR2 ANQGSEA. V was clipped by 4 bases and J by 5 bases, with 11 bases between them. The CDR3 totals 12 residues. As DNA, the CDR3 is TGCAGCGTTGTCAGGGGTGGGGAGACCCAGTACTTC. It translates to CSVVRGGETQYF.

The rearrangement joins TRBV7-3 to TRBJ2-1; TRBD2 agrees at 10 bases. The CDR3 has 15 residues. Trimming at V came to 2 bases and at J to 7 bases, leaving 5 bases not matched to a gene. Germline CDR1 is SGHTA and CDR2 is FQGTGA. The CDR3 nucleotides are TGTGCCAGCAGCTTAGCTCTAGCGGGAGCTAATGAGCAGTTCTTC. It codes for CASSLALAGANEQFF. Using reference TRBV7-3 and TRBJ2-1 for the parts outside the CDR3, the full variable domain is GAGVSQTPSNKVTEKGKYVELRCDPISGHTALYWYRQSLGQGPEFLIYFQGTGAADDSGLPNDRFFAVRPEGSVSTLKIQRTERGDSAVYLCASSLALAGANEQFFGPGTRLTVL.

This clone is judged medium-sized. The chain couples TRBV28 to TRBJ1-2, with 10 bases that match TRBD1. The CDR3 covers 14 residues. Germline CDR1 is MDHEN and CDR2 is SYDVKM. The ends lost 6 bases at V and 7 bases at J; junction bases unmatched: 8. The CDR3 sequence is CASREGQGVGGYTF. CDR3 coding DNA: TGTGCCAGCAGGGAAGGACAGGGGGTAGGTGGCTACACCTTC.

This clone was counted a few times. This chain uses TRBV25-1 with TRBJ1-2; D ambiguous. CDR3 length: 12 residues. Germline V gives CDR1 MGHDK, CDR2 SYGVNS. The V end was cut by 2 bases, the J end by 4 bases, with 5 bases between. The CDR3 loop reads CASSEQAYGYTF. The CDR3 coding sequence is TGTGCCAGCAGTGAACAGGCCTATGGCTACACCTTC.

Sample share makes this clone medium-sized (0.01 to 0.1%). The genes are TRBV7-9 and TRBJ2-1; possible D gene TRBD1, 6 bases. The CDR3 runs to 15 residues. Germline CDR1 SEHNR, CDR2 FQNEAQ (reference sequence). The V end lost 3 bases, the J end lost 5 bases, and 14 bases lay between the germline ends. CDR3 bases: TGTGCCAGCAGCTTCCAGGGGATAATTGACAATGAGCAGTTCTTC. As protein: CASSFQGIIDNEQFF.

The chain joins TRBV7-9 to TRBJ2-7, with D perhaps TRBD1 or TRBD2 (5 bases each). Germline CDR1 reads SEHNR; CDR2 reads FQNEAQ (reference sequence). This CDR3 spans 13 amino acids. Between the trimmed V and J ends, which lost 5 bases and 4 bases, there was a span of 12 bases. CDR3 bases: TGTGCCAGCAGCCCGGGACGGACATACGAGCAGTACTTC. Translated, it gives CASSPGRTYEQYF. Supplemented by reference TRBV7-9 and TRBJ2-7, the full variable domain reads DTGVSQNPRHKITKRGQNVTFRCDPISEHNRLYWYRQTLGQGPEFLTYFQNEAQLEKSRLLSDRFSAERPKGSFSTLEIQRTEQGDSAMYLCASSPGRTYEQYFGPGTRLTVT.

This CDR3 reads CASSRGSEQYF. In DNA, the CDR3 is TGTGCCAGCAGCAGAGGGAGCGAGCAGTACTTC. The rearrangement joins TRBV6-1 to TRBJ2-7, with D perhaps TRBD2 (5 bases). Between the trimmed V and J ends, which lost 6 bases and 6 bases, there was a span of 9 bases. This CDR3 is built from 11 residues. Germline V lookup: CDR1 MNHNS, CDR2 SASEGT.

CDR3 loop: CASSKGQRYGYTF. The CDR3, as DNA: TGTGCCAGCAGCAAAGGGCAGAGGTATGGCTACACCTTC. The rearrangement joins TRBV21-1 to TRBJ1-2. TRBV21-1 is deemed a pseudogene. The CDR3 is 13 amino acids.

This chain uses TRBV18 with TRBJ1-1; no firm D call. CDR3 length equals 17 residues. The V end was cut by 3 bases, the J end by 2 bases, with 19 bases between. Germline V gene lookup returns CDR1 KGHSH and CDR2 LQKENI. CDR3 region: CASSPRGRNKGNTEAFF. CDR3 bases: TGTGCCAGCTCACCCCGCGGGCGGAATAAAGGTAACACTGAAGCTTTCTTT.

The chain joins TRBV10-2 to TRBJ2-7, with 8 nucleotides matching TRBD2. CDR1 and CDR2 (germline): WSHSY, SAAADI. The CDR3 extends over 15 amino acids. The ends lost 7 bases at V and 2 bases at J; junction bases unmatched: 10. The CDR3 bases are TGCGCCAGCACCCCGCCCGGGAGGGACCCCTACGAGCAGTACTTC. Translation: CASTPPGRDPYEQYF.

The chain joins TRBV7-9 to TRBJ2-3; the D gene is possibly TRBD2 (6 bases). CDR3 length: 16 amino acids. CDR1 SEHNR and CDR2 FQNEAQ come from the germline V gene (reference sequence). The germline V and J ends were trimmed by 1 base and 0 bases, with 11 bases remaining between them. CDR3 DNA: TGTGCCAGCAGCTTAGGGGAGGTCAGGAGCACAGATACGCAGTATTTT. As protein: CASSLGEVRSTDTQYF.

This clone is deemed medium-sized. The chain combines TRBV18 with TRBJ1-1, with D possibly TRBD1 on 6 matching bases. This CDR3 comprises 13 residues. V was shortened by 4 bases and J by 4 bases, with 10 bases between the two germline ends. The V gene's germline CDR1 is KGHSH and CDR2 LQKENI. The CDR3 DNA follows: TGTGCCAGCTCACAGATAGGGGGCACTGAAGCTTTCTTT. It codes for CASSQIGGTEAFF.